The source of this T cell receptor (beta chain) is a study of cytomegalovirus exposure and HLA in healthy donors. The study, taken as a whole, reports: Cytomegalovirus status, reportedly, was diagnosed with high specificity and sensitivity by the classifier. The study labeled 180 or so TCR beta chains cytomegalovirus-associated. The tendency of first-cohort TCR clusters to co-occur in the 110 or so validation repertoires emerged from a later analysis. In vitro, a few CMV-associated chains proved specific for CMV antigens.

Germline CDR1 KGHSH, CDR2 LQKENI. Between the trimmed V and J ends, which lost 3 bases and 9 bases, there was a span of 18 bases. The CDR3 totals 14 residues. Turning to this clone: Its antigen is not identified.

Only in-frame clones appear in the TCRdb table, and some are missing; sequencing was by immunoSEQ multiplex PCR. In the table there are about 160,000 clones, roughly 91% of which are singletons. The sequence derives from a woman aged 18-35 years in good health and CMV-seropositive. The chain is built from TRBV18 and TRBJ2-7; D perhaps matches TRBD2 (6 bases). Specimen: PBMCs. CDR3 sequence (DNA): TGTGCCAGCTCACCCGGGGACTCCCTCTCCGCGCAGTACTTC. Its translation: CASSPGDSLSAQYF.